The 10 T cell receptor beta chains in this list originate from one sample, sequenced in a study of graft-versus-host responses after intestinal transplantation. Assay used: immunoSEQ multiplex PCR; TCRdb lists only in-frame clones, some missing. The profile shows some 55,000 clones, more than 80% of them singletons. This sample comprised PBMCs, obtained 662 days after intestinal transplant. The receptors were sampled from a human patient who received an intestinal transplant, so some T cells may come from the graft donor.

J is TRBJ2-1 and V is TRBV11-3; D perhaps matches TRBD2 (6 bases). The CDR3 length is 14 residues. Germline V gene lookup returns CDR1 SGHNT and CDR2 YENEEA. V lost 5 bases to trimming and J lost 3 bases, with 11 bases between them. The CDR3 spells CASSLGGFYNEQFF. DNA of the CDR3: TGTGCCAGCAGCCTCGGGGGATTCTACAATGAGCAGTTCTTC.

J is TRBJ1-1 and V is TRBV5-1, with TRBD1 matching 8 bases. CDR1 is SGHRS and CDR2 is YFSETQ in the germline V gene. This CDR3 has 16 amino acids. Trimming cost V 3 bases and J 0 bases; bases outside gene matches: 7. The CDR3 loop reads CASSSSQTGVNTEAFF. The CDR3 coding sequence is TGCGCCAGCAGCTCGTCGCAGACAGGGGTGAACACTGAAGCTTTCTTT.

Here the CDR3 DNA reads TGTGCCAGCAGAGTCGGGGGGGCAGGGGGCTCTCCATACGAGCAGTACTTC. Translating it yields CASRVGGAGGSPYEQYF. V is TRBV25-1 and J is TRBJ2-7, with D possibly called TRBD1 or TRBD2 (8 bases each). CDR1 and CDR2 from the germline V gene are MGHDK and SYGVNS. V lost 6 bases to trimming and J lost 4 bases, with 25 bases between them. This CDR3 comprises 17 residues.

The chain employs TRBV29-1 and TRBJ1-2, with D unresolved. CDR1 is SQVTM, CDR2 ANQGSEA, per germline. The CDR3 runs to 13 residues. With 4 bases removed from V and 6 bases from J, the gap between germline ends came to 15 bases. The CDR3, as DNA: TGCAGCGTTGCCGGAAGACTGACCGATGGCTACACCTTC. It encodes CSVAGRLTDGYTF.

The chain uses TRBV7-2 and TRBJ2-6; 8 nucleotides match TRBD2. This CDR3 is 18 amino acids long. The V segment lost 5 bases and the J segment 3 bases; nucleotides outside the gene matches: 12. The germline V gene has CDR1 SGHTA and CDR2 FQGNSA. The CDR3 bases are TGTGCCAGCAGCCCCGTGGGTCTCGGGAGGGGTGGGGCCAACGTCCTGACTTTC. This sequence encodes CASSPVGLGRGGANVLTF.

V is TRBV2 and J is TRBJ1-2, with 7 bases matching TRBD1. Trimming removed 6 bases from V and 2 bases from J; junction bases left unmatched: 3. The CDR3 consists of 13 residues. Germline-derived CDR1 and CDR2 are SNHLY and FYNNEI. CDR3 sequence: CASSDRENYGYTF. CDR3 DNA: TGTGCCAGCAGCGACAGGGAGAACTATGGCTACACCTTC.

The genes are TRBV25-1 and TRBJ2-7; possible D gene TRBD2, 7 bases. This CDR3 comprises 15 residues. Deletions cut 8 bases from V and 2 bases from J, with 19 bases between. Germline V gives CDR1 MGHDK, CDR2 SYGVNS. The CDR3 bases are TGTGCCAGCGAGCCCCTACGGGGGGCTACCTACGAGCAGTACTTC. Protein product: CASEPLRGATYEQYF.

The J gene is TRBJ2-1, the V gene TRBV7-3; 7 bases map to TRBD2. After removal of 1 base from V and 4 bases from J, the junction contained 4 bases not matched to a gene. This CDR3 spans 15 amino acids. Per the germline V gene, CDR1 is SGHTA and CDR2 is FQGTGA. The DNA for the CDR3 is TGTGCCAGCAGCTTAAGTCCTAGCGGATACAATGAGCAGTTCTTC. Its translation is CASSLSPSGYNEQFF. The whole variable domain, filled in from reference TRBV7-3 and TRBJ2-1, reads GAGVSQTPSNKVTEKGKYVELRCDPISGHTALYWYRQSLGQGPEFLIYFQGTGAADDSGLPNDRFFAVRPEGSVSTLKIQRTERGDSAVYLCASSLSPSGYNEQFFGPGTRLTVL.

V gene TRBV5-1 combines with J gene TRBJ2-7; D is perhaps TRBD1 or TRBD2 (5 bases each). V lost 3 bases, J lost 2 bases, and 9 bases lay in between. The CDR3 is 13 residues long. The germline V gene encodes CDR1 SGHRS and CDR2 YFSETQ. The CDR3 here is CASSSGPTYEQYF. DNA for the CDR3: TGCGCCAGCAGCTCGGGACCGACCTACGAGCAGTACTTC.

The chain has TRBV7-9 and TRBJ2-5; TRBD1 or TRBD2 may be the D gene (5 bases each). The CDR3 runs to 15 residues. Germline values: CDR1 SEHNR, CDR2 FQNEAQ (reference sequence). V dropped 2 bases and J dropped 5 bases, with 15 bases sitting between them. DNA for the CDR3: TGTGCCAGCAGCTTATCGGCCGGGGCGCGGGAGACCCAGTACTTC. It encodes CASSLSAGARETQYF.